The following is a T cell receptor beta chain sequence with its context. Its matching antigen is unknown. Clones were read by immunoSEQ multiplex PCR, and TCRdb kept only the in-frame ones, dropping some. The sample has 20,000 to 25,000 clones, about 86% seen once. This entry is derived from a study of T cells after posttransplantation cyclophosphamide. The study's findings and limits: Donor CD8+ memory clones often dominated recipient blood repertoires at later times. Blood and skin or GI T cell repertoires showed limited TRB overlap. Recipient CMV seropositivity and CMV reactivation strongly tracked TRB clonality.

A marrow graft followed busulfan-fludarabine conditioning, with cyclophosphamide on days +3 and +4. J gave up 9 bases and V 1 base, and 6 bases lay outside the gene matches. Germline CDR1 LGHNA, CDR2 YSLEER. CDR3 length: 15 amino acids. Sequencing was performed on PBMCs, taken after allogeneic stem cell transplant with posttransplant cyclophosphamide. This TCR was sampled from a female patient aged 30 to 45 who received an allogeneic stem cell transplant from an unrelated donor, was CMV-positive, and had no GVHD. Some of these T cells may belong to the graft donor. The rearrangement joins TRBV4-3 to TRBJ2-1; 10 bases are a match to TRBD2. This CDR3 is CASSQAFRLAGEQFF. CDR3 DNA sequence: TGCGCCAGCAGCCAAGCATTCCGACTAGCGGGTGAGCAGTTCTTC.